A selection of T cell receptor beta chains follows, all from one sample in a study of T cell repertoires in cytomegalovirus infection. TCRdb passed the reads through MiXCR, listing each CDR3 protein once. The data show about 530,000 distinct CDR3 sequences, with about 25% seen just once and approximately 13% held by the top ten. The sequencing input was PBMCs. The receptor source for this set is a human donor in good health (CMV status not recorded). Some clones in this sample may be carry-over from other donors' samples. CDR3s include the opening cysteine and the closing phenylalanine or tryptophan. The D gene is left open where the match is weak. The listing skips clone size in some rows; elsewhere it reads once, few, many or a size class.

D gene,V gene,J gene,clone size,CDR3 protein,CDR3 DNA
-,TRBV2,TRBJ1-4,-,CASTEEGNEKLFF,TGTGCCAGCACCGAAGAGGGGAATGAAAAACTGTTTTTT
-,TRBV20-1,TRBJ2-1,-,CRARPGVGWAYNEQFF,TGCCGTGCTAGGCCTGGGGTCGGTTGGGCATACAATGAGCAGTTCTTC
TRBD2,TRBV4-3,TRBJ2-6,few,CASSQAGVFQRGDSGANVLTF,TGCGCCAGCAGCCAGGCCGGGGTATTCCAGCGGGGAGACTCTGGGGCCAACGTCCTGACTTTC
-,TRBV7-1,TRBJ2-1,-,CASSGPGHEESSYNEQFF,TGTGCCAGCAGCGGACCGGGACACGAAGAGAGCTCCTACAATGAGCAGTTCTTC
TRBD2,TRBV7-9,TRBJ2-3,many,CASSPGTSGNGLDTQYF,TGTGCCAGCAGCCCCGGGACTAGCGGGAATGGTTTAGATACGCAGTATTTT
-,TRBV13,TRBJ2-1,few,CASISRGYNEQFF,TGTGCCAGCATATCGAGGGGCTACAATGAGCAGTTCTTC
TRBD2,TRBV29-1,TRBJ2-7,-,CSVEDVGTSGRSEQYF,TGCAGCGTTGAAGATGTGGGGACTAGCGGGAGAAGCGAGCAGTACTTC
TRBD1,TRBV20-1,TRBJ2-2,-,CSGLGQGATGELFF,TGCAGTGGACTAGGACAGGGTGCCACCGGGGAGCTGTTTTTT
TRBD2,TRBV12-3/TRBV12-4,TRBJ2-5,-,CASRGTSGSETQYF,TGTGCCAGCAGGGGGACTAGCGGGAGTGAGACCCAGTACTTC
TRBD1,TRBV18,TRBJ2-1,few,CASSGDRLYNEQFF,TGTGCCAGCTCTGGGGACAGGCTATACAATGAGCAGTTCTTC
TRBD1,TRBV7-8,TRBJ2-7,once,CASSLPGTGSYEQYF,TGTGCCAGCAGCTTACCCGGGACAGGGTCCTACGAGCAGTACTTC
-,TRBV10-3,TRBJ1-1,few,CAISEPNTGITEAFF,TGTGCCATCAGTGAGCCAAATACAGGAATCACTGAAGCTTTCTTT
-,TRBV6-1,TRBJ2-1,-,CASSVDGNSYNEQFF,TGTGCCAGCAGTGTGGACGGGAACTCCTACAATGAGCAGTTCTTC
TRBD1,TRBV23-1,TRBJ2-1,-,CASSQSGDRRYNEQFF,TGCGCCAGCAGTCAATCAGGGGACAGGAGGTACAATGAGCAGTTCTTC
-,TRBV7-3,TRBJ2-7,few,CASSAYGSSYEQYF,TGTGCCAGCAGCGCGTACGGGAGCTCCTACGAGCAGTACTTC
-,TRBV7-9,TRBJ1-5,many,CASSLAGDSNQPQHF,TGTGCCAGCAGCTTAGCAGGGGATAGCAATCAGCCCCAGCATTTT
-,TRBV7-2,TRBJ2-1,many,CASSSLLEQFF,TGTGCCAGCAGCTCCCTATTGGAGCAGTTCTTC
-,TRBV12-3/TRBV12-4,TRBJ1-5,-,CASSKGGGSNQPQHF,TGTGCCAGCAGCAAGGGGGGGGGTAGCAATCAGCCCCAGCATTTT
TRBD1,TRBV20-1,TRBJ2-1,-,CSANPGGSYNEQFF,TGCAGTGCGAATCCAGGGGGTTCCTACAATGAGCAGTTCTTC
TRBD2,TRBV28,TRBJ2-1,-,CASSLTASGNLHEQFF,TGTGCCAGCAGTTTAACTGCTAGCGGGAACCTCCATGAGCAGTTCTTC
-,TRBV12-3/TRBV12-4,TRBJ1-6,-,CASSQQGRGSSPLHF,TGTGCCAGCAGTCAGCAGGGAAGGGGTAGCTCACCCCTCCACTTT
TRBD2,TRBV7-6,TRBJ2-3,few,CASSFRSGPSTDTQYF,TGTGCCAGCAGCTTCCGTAGCGGGCCTAGCACAGATACGCAGTATTTT
TRBD2,TRBV4-2,TRBJ2-3,few,CASSQVAGADTQYF,TGTGCCAGCAGCCAAGTTGCGGGAGCAGATACGCAGTATTTT
TRBD1,TRBV6-6,TRBJ1-5,-,CASSYAQGGYQPQHF,TGTGCCAGCAGTTACGCCCAGGGGGGGTATCAGCCCCAGCATTTT
-,TRBV28,TRBJ1-3,-,CASSTGTSVSGNTIYF,TGTGCCAGCAGTACCGGGACATCGGTCTCTGGAAACACCATATATTTT
-,TRBV20-1,TRBJ1-5,-,CSARGAGLNQPQHF,TGCAGTGCTAGAGGGGCAGGGCTTAATCAGCCCCAGCATTTT
-,TRBV14,TRBJ1-4,few,CASSQDLGSNEKLFF,TGTGCCAGCAGCCAAGATCTGGGTTCGAATGAAAAACTGTTTTTT
-,TRBV7-6,TRBJ2-1,-,CASSSTSLRGRDEQFF,TGTGCCAGCAGCTCCACTAGCCTTCGAGGAAGGGATGAGCAGTTCTTC
-,TRBV29-1,TRBJ1-3,-,CSGRQNSGNTIYF,TGCAGCGGTCGACAGAACTCTGGAAACACCATATATTTT
TRBD2,TRBV12-3/TRBV12-4,TRBJ2-1,-,CASSRRPGLADNEQFF,TGTGCCAGCAGTCGCCGACCCGGACTAGCGGACAATGAGCAGTTCTTC
-,TRBV7-2,TRBJ2-2,many,CASSLALSGYTGELFF,TGTGCCAGCAGCTTAGCGCTTAGCGGATACACCGGGGAGCTGTTTTTT